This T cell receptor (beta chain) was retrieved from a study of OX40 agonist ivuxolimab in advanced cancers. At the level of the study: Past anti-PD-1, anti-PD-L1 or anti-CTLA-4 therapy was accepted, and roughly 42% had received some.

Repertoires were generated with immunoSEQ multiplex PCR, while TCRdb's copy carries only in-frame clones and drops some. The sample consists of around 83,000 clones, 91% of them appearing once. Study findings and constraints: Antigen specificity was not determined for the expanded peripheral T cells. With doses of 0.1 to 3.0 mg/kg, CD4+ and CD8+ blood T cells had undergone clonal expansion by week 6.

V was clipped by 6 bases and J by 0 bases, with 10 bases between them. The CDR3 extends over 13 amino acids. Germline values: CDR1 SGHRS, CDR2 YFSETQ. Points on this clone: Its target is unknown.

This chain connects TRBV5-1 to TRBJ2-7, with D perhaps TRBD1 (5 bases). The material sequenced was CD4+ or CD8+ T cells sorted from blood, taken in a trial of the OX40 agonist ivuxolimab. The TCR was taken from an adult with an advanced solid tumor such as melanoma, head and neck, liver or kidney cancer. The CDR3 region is CASKRQSSYEQYF. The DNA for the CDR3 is TGCGCCAGCAAGAGACAGAGCTCCTACGAGCAGTACTTC.